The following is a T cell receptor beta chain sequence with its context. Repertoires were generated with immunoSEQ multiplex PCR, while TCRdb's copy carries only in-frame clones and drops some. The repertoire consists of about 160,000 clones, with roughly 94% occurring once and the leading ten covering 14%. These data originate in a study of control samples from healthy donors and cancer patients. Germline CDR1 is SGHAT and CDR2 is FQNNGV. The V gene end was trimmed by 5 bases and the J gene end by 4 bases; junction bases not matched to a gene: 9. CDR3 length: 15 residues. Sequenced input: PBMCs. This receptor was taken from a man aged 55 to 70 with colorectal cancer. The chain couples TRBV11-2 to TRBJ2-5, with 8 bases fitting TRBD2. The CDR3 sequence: CASSPRSGGSETQYF. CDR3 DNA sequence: TGTGCCAGCAGCCCGAGGTCGGGGGGGTCAGAGACCCAGTACTTC.